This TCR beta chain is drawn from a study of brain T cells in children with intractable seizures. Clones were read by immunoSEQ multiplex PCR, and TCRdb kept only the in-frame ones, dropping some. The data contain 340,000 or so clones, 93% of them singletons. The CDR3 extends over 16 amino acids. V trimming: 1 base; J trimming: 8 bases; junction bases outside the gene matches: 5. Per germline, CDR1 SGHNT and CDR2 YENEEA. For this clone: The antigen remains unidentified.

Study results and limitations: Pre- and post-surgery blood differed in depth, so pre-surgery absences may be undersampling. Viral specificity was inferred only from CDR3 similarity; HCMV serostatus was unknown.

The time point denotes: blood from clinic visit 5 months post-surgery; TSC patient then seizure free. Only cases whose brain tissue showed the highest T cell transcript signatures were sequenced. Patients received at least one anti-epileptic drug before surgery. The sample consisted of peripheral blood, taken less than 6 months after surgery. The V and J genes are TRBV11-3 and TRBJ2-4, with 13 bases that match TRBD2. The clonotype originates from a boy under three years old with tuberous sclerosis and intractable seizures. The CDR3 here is CASSLGRTSGSYIQYF. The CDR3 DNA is TGTGCCAGCAGCTTAGGAAGGACTAGCGGGAGTTACATTCAGTACTTC.